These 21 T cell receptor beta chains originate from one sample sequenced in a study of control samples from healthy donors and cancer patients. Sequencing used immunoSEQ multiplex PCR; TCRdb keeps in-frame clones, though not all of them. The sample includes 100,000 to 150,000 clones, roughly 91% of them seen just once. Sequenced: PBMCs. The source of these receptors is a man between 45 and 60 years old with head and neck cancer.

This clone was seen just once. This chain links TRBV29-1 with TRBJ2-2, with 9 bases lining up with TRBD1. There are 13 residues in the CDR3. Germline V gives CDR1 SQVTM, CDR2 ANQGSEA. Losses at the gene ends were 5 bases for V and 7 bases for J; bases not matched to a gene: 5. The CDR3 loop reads CSVLGTGRGELFF. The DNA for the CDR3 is TGCAGCGTTCTAGGGACAGGGCGCGGGGAGCTGTTTTTT.

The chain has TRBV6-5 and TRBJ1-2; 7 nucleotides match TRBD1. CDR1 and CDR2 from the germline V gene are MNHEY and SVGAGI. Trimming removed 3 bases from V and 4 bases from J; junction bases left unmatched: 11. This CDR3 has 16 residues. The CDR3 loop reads CASSYRDRPNLYGYTF. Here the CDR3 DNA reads TGTGCCAGCAGTTATCGGGACAGACCAAACCTCTATGGCTACACCTTC.

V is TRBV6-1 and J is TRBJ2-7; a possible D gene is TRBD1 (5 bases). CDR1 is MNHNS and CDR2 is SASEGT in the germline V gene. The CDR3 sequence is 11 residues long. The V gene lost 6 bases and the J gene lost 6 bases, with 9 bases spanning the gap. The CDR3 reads CASRAQGEQYF. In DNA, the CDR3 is TGTGCCAGCAGAGCCCAGGGCGAGCAGTACTTC.

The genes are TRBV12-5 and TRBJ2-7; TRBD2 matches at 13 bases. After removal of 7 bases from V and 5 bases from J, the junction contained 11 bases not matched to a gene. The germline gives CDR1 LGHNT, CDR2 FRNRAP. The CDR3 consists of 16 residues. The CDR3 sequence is CASALIPGTSGNEQYF. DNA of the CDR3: TGTGCTAGTGCCTTGATTCCCGGGACTAGCGGGAACGAGCAGTACTTC.

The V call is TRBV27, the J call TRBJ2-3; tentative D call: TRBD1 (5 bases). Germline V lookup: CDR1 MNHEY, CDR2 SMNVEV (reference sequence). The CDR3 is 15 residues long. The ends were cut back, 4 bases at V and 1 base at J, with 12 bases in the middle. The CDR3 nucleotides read TGTGCCAGCAGTTATCCAGGGTCGGGCACAGATACGCAGTATTTT. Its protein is CASSYPGSGTDTQYF.

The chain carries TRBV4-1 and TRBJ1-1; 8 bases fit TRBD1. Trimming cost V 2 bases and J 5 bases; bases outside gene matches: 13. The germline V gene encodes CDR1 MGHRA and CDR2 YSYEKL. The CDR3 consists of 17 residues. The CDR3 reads CASSQSPGGQRRTEAFF. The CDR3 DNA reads TGCGCCAGCAGCCAAAGCCCAGGGGGCCAGCGGAGAACTGAAGCTTTCTTT.

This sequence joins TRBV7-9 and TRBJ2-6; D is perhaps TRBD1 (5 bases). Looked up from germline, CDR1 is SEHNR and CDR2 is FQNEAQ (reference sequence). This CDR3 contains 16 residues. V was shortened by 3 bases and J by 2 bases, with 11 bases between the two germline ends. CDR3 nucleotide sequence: TGTGCCAGCAGCTTCGTCAGGGCCGCTGGGGCCAACGTCCTGACTTTC. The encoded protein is CASSFVRAAGANVLTF.

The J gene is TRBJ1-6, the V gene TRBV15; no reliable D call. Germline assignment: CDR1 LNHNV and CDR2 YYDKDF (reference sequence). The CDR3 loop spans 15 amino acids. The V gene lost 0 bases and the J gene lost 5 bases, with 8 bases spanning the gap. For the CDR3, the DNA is TGTGCCACCAGCAGAGACCGAGGGAATAATTCACCCCTCCACTTT. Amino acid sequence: CATSRDRGNNSPLHF.

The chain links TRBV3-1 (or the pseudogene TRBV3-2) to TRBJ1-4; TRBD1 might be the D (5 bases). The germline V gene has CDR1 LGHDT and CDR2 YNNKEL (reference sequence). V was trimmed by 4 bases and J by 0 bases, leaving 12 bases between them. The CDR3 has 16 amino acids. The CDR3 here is CASSPRGGSTNEKLFF. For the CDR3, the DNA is TGTGCCAGCAGCCCCCGGGGGGGGTCAACTAATGAAAAACTGTTTTTT.

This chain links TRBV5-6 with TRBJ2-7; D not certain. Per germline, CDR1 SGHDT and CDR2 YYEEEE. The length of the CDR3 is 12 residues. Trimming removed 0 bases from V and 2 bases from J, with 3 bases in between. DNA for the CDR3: TGTGCCAGCAGCTTGGCCGCCTACGAGCAGTACTTC. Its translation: CASSLAAYEQYF. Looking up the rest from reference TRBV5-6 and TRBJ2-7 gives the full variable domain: DAGVTQSPTHLIKTRGQQVTLRCSPKSGHDTVSWYQQALGQGPQFIFQYYEEEERQRGNFPDRFSGHQFPNYSSELNVNALLLGDSALYLCASSLAAYEQYFGPGTRLTVT.

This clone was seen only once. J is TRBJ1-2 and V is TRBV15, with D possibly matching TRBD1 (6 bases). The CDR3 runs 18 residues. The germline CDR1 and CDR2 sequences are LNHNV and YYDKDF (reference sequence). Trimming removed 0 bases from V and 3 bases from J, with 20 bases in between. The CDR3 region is CATSRDFNRARRDYGYTF. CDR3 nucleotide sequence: TGTGCCACCAGCAGAGATTTTAACAGGGCAAGGAGAGACTATGGCTACACCTTC.

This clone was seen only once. The DNA for the CDR3 is TGTGCCAGCAGCCCGTCCCCAAGACAGAAAGGCGAGCAGTACTTC. Encoded protein: CASSPSPRQKGEQYF. This rearrangement joins TRBV7-9 to TRBJ2-7, with D perhaps matching TRBD1 (5 bases). From germline, CDR1 is SEHNR and CDR2 FQNEAQ (reference sequence). The CDR3 extends over 15 amino acids. V lost 5 bases to trimming and J lost 6 bases, with 20 bases between them.

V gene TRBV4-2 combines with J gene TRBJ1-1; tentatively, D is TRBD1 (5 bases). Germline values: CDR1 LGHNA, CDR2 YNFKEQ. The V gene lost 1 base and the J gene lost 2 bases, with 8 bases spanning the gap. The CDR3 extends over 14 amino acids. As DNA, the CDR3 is TGTGCCAGCAGCCAAGCCGGGGGTAACACTGAAGCTTTCTTT. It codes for CASSQAGGNTEAFF.

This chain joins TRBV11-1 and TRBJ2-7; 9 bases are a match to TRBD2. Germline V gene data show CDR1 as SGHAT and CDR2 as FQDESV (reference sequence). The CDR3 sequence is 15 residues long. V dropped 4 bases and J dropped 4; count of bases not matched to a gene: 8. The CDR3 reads CASSSPGLAHYEQYF. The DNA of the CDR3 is TGTGCCAGCAGCTCGCCGGGACTAGCTCATTACGAGCAGTACTTC.

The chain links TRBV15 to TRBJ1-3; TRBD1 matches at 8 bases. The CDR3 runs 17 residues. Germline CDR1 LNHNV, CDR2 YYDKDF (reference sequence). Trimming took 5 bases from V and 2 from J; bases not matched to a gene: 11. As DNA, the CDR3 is TGTGCCACCAGCTTACGTCGGACAGGGTTGGCTGGAAACACCATATATTTT. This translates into CATSLRRTGLAGNTIYF.

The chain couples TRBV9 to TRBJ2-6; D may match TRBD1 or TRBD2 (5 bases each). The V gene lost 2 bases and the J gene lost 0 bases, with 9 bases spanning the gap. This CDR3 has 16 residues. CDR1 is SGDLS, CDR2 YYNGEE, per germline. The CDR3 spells CASSVTGLSGANVLTF. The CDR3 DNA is TGTGCCAGCAGCGTCACAGGACTCTCTGGGGCCAACGTCCTGACTTTC.

The CDR3 DNA reads as TGCGCCAGCAGCCAAAAAGACAGGGGTTATGAAAAACTGTTTTTT. Translated, it gives CASSQKDRGYEKLFF. The chain combines TRBV4-1 with TRBJ1-4; TRBD1 agrees at 8 bases. This CDR3 is built from 15 residues. The ends lost 2 bases at V and 6 bases at J; junction bases unmatched: 5. Germline V CDR1 and CDR2: MGHRA, YSYEKL.

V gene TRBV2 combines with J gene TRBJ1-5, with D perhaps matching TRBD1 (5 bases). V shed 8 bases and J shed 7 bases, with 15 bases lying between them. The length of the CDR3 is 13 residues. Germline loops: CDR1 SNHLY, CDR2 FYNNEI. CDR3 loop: CASGLGETQPQHF. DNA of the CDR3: TGTGCCAGCGGCCTGGGGGAGACGCAGCCCCAGCATTTT. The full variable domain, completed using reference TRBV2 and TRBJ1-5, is EPEVTQTPSHQVTQMGQEVILRCVPISNHLYFYWYRQILGQKVEFLVSFYNNEISEKSEIFDDQFSVERPDGSNFTLKIRSTKLEDSAMYFCASGLGETQPQHFGDGTRLSIL.

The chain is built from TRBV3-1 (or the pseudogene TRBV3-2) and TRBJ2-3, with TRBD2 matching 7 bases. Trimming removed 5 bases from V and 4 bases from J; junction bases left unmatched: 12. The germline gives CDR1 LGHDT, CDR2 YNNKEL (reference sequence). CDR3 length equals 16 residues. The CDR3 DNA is TGTGCCAGCAGCACACCGGGACTACCGGCATCAGATACGCAGTATTTT. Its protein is CASSTPGLPASDTQYF.

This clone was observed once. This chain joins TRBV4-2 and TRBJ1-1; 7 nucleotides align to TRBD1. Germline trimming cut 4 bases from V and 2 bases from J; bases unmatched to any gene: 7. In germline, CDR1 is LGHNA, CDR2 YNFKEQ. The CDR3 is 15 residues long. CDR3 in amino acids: CASSRADRENTEAFF. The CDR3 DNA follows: TGTGCCAGCAGCCGGGCCGACAGGGAAAACACTGAAGCTTTCTTT.

As DNA, the CDR3 is TGTGCCAGCAGCCAACAGGGGATGAGGACTGAAGCTTTCTTT. This translates into CASSQQGMRTEAFF. V and J are TRBV28 and TRBJ1-1; 7 nucleotides align to TRBD1. V dropped 6 bases and J dropped 5; count of bases not matched to a gene: 9. The germline gives CDR1 MDHEN, CDR2 SYDVKM. This CDR3 has 14 residues.